The subject of this entry is one T cell receptor (beta chain). Measured with immunoSEQ multiplex PCR; TCRdb has only the in-frame clones, and not every one. The sample has roughly 330,000 clones, over 75% seen once. The entry originates in a study of blood T cell repertoires in COVID-19. From germline, CDR1 is GTSNPN and CDR2 SVGIG (reference sequence). CDR3 length: 12 amino acids. Between the trimmed V and J ends, which lost 1 base and 8 bases, there was a span of 11 bases. The chain recombines TRBV30 with TRBJ1-1, with D perhaps TRBD1 (5 bases). The origin of this receptor is a woman aged 45-60 years with active or convalescent COVID-19. Material for sequencing was peripheral blood. CDR3 residues: CAWSDPTVEAFF. The CDR3 region has the DNA TGTGCCTGGAGTGACCCGACAGTAGAAGCTTTCTTT.